The 28 T cell receptor beta chains presented below share a single source sample, sequenced in a study of cytomegalovirus exposure and HLA in healthy donors. PCR used 60 Vbeta primers and 13 Jbeta primers. Assay: immunoSEQ multiplex PCR; the TCRdb copy retains only in-frame clones and omits some. The table shows roughly 120,000 clones, with 77% occurring only once. Input material: PBMCs. These receptors all stem from a woman in her forties in good health and CMV-seropositive.

This clone turned up a few times. The J gene is TRBJ2-3, the V gene TRBV4-1, with TRBD2 as a possible D gene (5 bases). There are 17 residues in the CDR3. Germline V gene lookup returns CDR1 MGHRA and CDR2 YSYEKL. The ends were cut back, 6 bases at V and 1 base at J, with 20 bases in the middle. The CDR3 DNA reads TGCGCCAGCAGTCCAAGAGGGAGCACACTTGGCACAGATACGCAGTATTTT. It translates to CASSPRGSTLGTDTQYF.

V is TRBV5-1 and J is TRBJ2-5; the D gene is possibly TRBD1 (5 bases). The V gene lost 0 bases and the J gene lost 1 base, with 13 bases spanning the gap. Germline lookup yields CDR1 SGHRS and CDR2 YFSETQ. This CDR3 has 16 amino acids. The CDR3 loop reads CASSLGGLGAQETQYF. CDR3 sequence (DNA): TGCGCCAGCAGCTTGGGGGGCCTAGGGGCCCAAGAGACCCAGTACTTC.

The chain carries TRBV15 and TRBJ1-2; 7 bases agree with TRBD1. This CDR3 spans 15 amino acids. Trimming removed 0 bases from V and 4 bases from J; junction bases left unmatched: 5. Germline loops: CDR1 LNHNV, CDR2 YYDKDF (reference sequence). Written as DNA, the CDR3 is TGTGCCACCAGCAGAGATCGTCGACAGGGCTATGGCTACACCTTC. It encodes CATSRDRRQGYGYTF.

The V call is TRBV28, the J call TRBJ1-4; D call uncertain. Trimming took off 6 bases at V and 7 bases at J, with 9 bases between the two ends. Germline loops: CDR1 MDHEN, CDR2 SYDVKM. This CDR3 is 12 amino acids long. This chain's CDR3 is CASSPLFEKLFF. The CDR3 DNA follows: TGTGCCAGCAGCCCCCTTTTTGAAAAACTGTTTTTT.

J is TRBJ2-7 and V is TRBV19, with 7 positions matching TRBD2. V trimming: 4 bases; J trimming: 2 bases; junction bases outside the gene matches: 5. The CDR3 extends over 14 amino acids. Germline values: CDR1 LNHDA, CDR2 SQIVND (reference sequence). The DNA of the CDR3 is TGTGCCAGTAGTAATACGGGAGGTACCTACGAGCAGTACTTC. Protein: CASSNTGGTYEQYF.

This chain joins TRBV28 and TRBJ2-2; TRBD1 aligns across 9 bases. With V trimmed by 5 bases and J by 5 bases, 6 bases remained unmatched. The germline V gene has CDR1 MDHEN and CDR2 SYDVKM. The CDR3 covers 15 residues. CDR3 in amino acids: CASSRTTGGTGELFF. Written as DNA, the CDR3 is TGTGCCAGCAGTCGGACGACAGGGGGGACCGGGGAGCTGTTTTTT.

This chain joins TRBV6-1 and TRBJ1-6; D is ambiguous. This CDR3 comprises 13 residues. Per germline, CDR1 MNHNS and CDR2 SASEGT. Trimming cost V 8 bases and J 2 bases, with 7 bases left between them. CDR3 nucleotides: TGTGCCAGCGAGAGGACCTATAATTCACCCCTCCACTTT. This translates into CASERTYNSPLHF.

Remarks on this clone: At one boundary the junction diverges from the germline segment, which might be a read error. The chain couples TRBV7-9 to TRBJ2-1; 12 bases map to TRBD2. Germline lookup yields CDR1 SEHNR and CDR2 FQNEAQ (reference sequence). The CDR3 runs to 14 residues. The CDR3 DNA reads TGTGCCAGCAGCCTAGCGGGAGGGCTCAATGAGCAGTTCTTC. It is translated as CASSLAGGLNEQFF.

This chain links TRBV6-5 with TRBJ1-1; D possibly corresponds to TRBD1 (6 bases). V was shortened by 2 bases and J by 1 base, with 11 bases between the two germline ends. Germline CDR1 and CDR2: MNHEY and SVGAGI. The CDR3 contains 15 residues. The CDR3 DNA sequence: TGTGCCAGCAGTTACCTCCTGGGACAGAACACTGAAGCTTTCTTT. It yields the protein CASSYLLGQNTEAFF.

The chain joins TRBV6-5 to TRBJ1-1; 8 bases map to TRBD1. Trimming at V came to 6 bases and at J to 1 base, leaving 1 base not matched to a gene. The CDR3 sequence is 13 residues long. CDR1 and CDR2 (germline): MNHEY, SVGAGI. The CDR3 coding sequence is TGTGCCAGCAGGGACAGGGAGAACACTGAAGCTTTCTTT. This gives the protein CASRDRENTEAFF.

Here the CDR3 reads CASSLEQRGEAFF. CDR3 DNA sequence: TGTGCCAGCAGCTTGGAACAAAGGGGGGAAGCTTTCTTT. This chain uses TRBV5-6 with TRBJ1-1, with D perhaps matching TRBD1 (6 bases). Germline V gives CDR1 SGHDT, CDR2 YYEEEE. This CDR3 comprises 13 residues. V was trimmed by 0 bases and J by 8 bases, leaving 11 bases between them.

The chain combines TRBV25-1 with TRBJ2-1; the match to TRBD2 covers 10 bases. Per germline, CDR1 MGHDK and CDR2 SYGVNS. J lost 5 bases, V lost 3 bases, and 10 bases had no gene match. This CDR3 has 17 amino acids. The DNA of the CDR3 is TGTGCCAGCAGTGATCTCCACACTAGCGGGATCGACAATGAGCAGTTCTTC. Translation: CASSDLHTSGIDNEQFF.

The rearrangement links TRBV2 to TRBJ2-3; D gene uncertain. Trimming pared 6 bases from V and 0 bases from J, leaving 16 bases between. The CDR3 has 16 residues. Germline V gives CDR1 SNHLY, CDR2 FYNNEI. The CDR3 sequence: CASSPLTSASTDTQYF. Here the CDR3 DNA reads TGTGCCAGCAGCCCTCTGACTTCAGCTAGCACAGATACGCAGTATTTT.

The rearrangement links TRBV29-1 to TRBJ2-5; D is possibly TRBD1 (6 bases). The V end lost 6 bases, the J end lost 2 bases, and 10 bases lay between the germline ends. In germline, CDR1 is SQVTM, CDR2 ANQGSEA. The CDR3 length is 12 residues. CDR3 coding DNA: TGCAGCGTCGGACAGCAACAAGAGACCCAGTACTTC. This encodes CSVGQQQETQYF.

The rearrangement links TRBV5-4 to TRBJ2-1; 12 nucleotides agree with TRBD2. The germline gives CDR1 SGHNT, CDR2 YYREEE (reference sequence). The V gene end was trimmed by 0 bases and the J gene end by 3 bases; junction bases not matched to a gene: 7. CDR3 size: 18 residues. CDR3 residues: CASSLGDLAGGGYNEQFF. CDR3 sequence (DNA): TGTGCCAGCAGCTTGGGGGATCTAGCGGGAGGGGGCTACAATGAGCAGTTCTTC.

The chain uses TRBV29-1 and TRBJ1-1; 8 nucleotides match TRBD1. Germline CDR1 SQVTM, CDR2 ANQGSEA. Losses at the gene ends were 6 bases for V and 5 bases for J; bases not matched to a gene: 8. The CDR3 sequence is 13 residues long. CDR3 sequence (DNA): TGCAGCGTCGACAGGGGATTGAGGACTGAAGCTTTCTTT. Amino acids: CSVDRGLRTEAFF. Supplemented by reference TRBV29-1 and TRBJ1-1, the full variable domain reads SAVISQKPSRDICQRGTSLTIQCQVDSQVTMMFWYRQQPGQSLTLIATANQGSEATYESGFVIDKFPISRPNLTFSTLTVSNMSPEDSSIYLCSVDRGLRTEAFFGQGTRLTVV.

V and J are TRBV5-5 and TRBJ1-1; D may be TRBD1 (5 bases). Trimming shortened V by 0 bases and J by 1 base, and 10 bases separated the two germline ends. The CDR3 is made up of 15 amino acids. Germline lookup yields CDR1 SGHKS and CDR2 YYEKEE (reference sequence). The DNA of the CDR3 is TGTGCCAGCAGCTTGGGATGGACACAGAACACTGAAGCTTTCTTT. As protein: CASSLGWTQNTEAFF. Supplemented by reference TRBV5-5 and TRBJ1-1, the full variable domain reads DAGVTQSPTHLIKTRGQQVTLRCSPISGHKSVSWYQQVLGQGPQFIFQYYEKEERGRGNFPDRFSARQFPNYSSELNVNALLLGDSALYLCASSLGWTQNTEAFFGQGTRLTVV.

The chain has TRBV4-2 and TRBJ2-7; D may be TRBD2 (6 bases). Germline assignment: CDR1 LGHNA and CDR2 YNFKEQ. Trimming took off 5 bases at V and 2 bases at J, with 19 bases between the two ends. The CDR3 has 16 amino acids. The CDR3 DNA is TGTGCCAGCAGCAAGGAGGGAGTAGCGCTAACCTACGAGCAGTACTTC. As protein: CASSKEGVALTYEQYF.

The rearrangement uses TRBV6-1 and TRBJ2-2; TRBD1 agrees at 12 bases. The germline gives CDR1 MNHNS, CDR2 SASEGT. The CDR3 runs 15 residues. Losses at the gene ends were 6 bases for V and 6 bases for J; bases not matched to a gene: 5. The CDR3 loop reads CASRAGQGAPGELFF. CDR3 bases: TGTGCCAGCAGGGCGGGACAGGGGGCCCCCGGGGAGCTGTTTTTT.

The chain recombines TRBV11-2 with TRBJ1-4; D call uncertain. CDR3 length equals 14 residues. Trimming shortened V by 2 bases and J by 7 bases, and 11 bases separated the two germline ends. CDR1 is SGHAT, CDR2 FQNNGV, per germline. The CDR3 loop is CASSLFTNFEKLFF. DNA for the CDR3: TGTGCCAGCAGCTTATTCACTAACTTTGAAAAACTGTTTTTT.

V gene TRBV27 combines with J gene TRBJ2-7, with D perhaps matching TRBD2 (6 bases). The CDR3 covers 14 residues. Between the trimmed V and J ends, which lost 2 bases and 1 base, there was a span of 9 bases. Per germline, CDR1 MNHEY and CDR2 SMNVEV (reference sequence). The chain's CDR3 is CASSLRSGSYEQYF. The DNA for the CDR3 is TGTGCCAGCAGTTTACGTAGCGGTTCCTACGAGCAGTACTTC.

The chain links TRBV29-1 to TRBJ2-7, with D possibly being TRBD2 (5 bases). V was clipped by 5 bases and J by 2 bases, with 10 bases between them. The CDR3 has 12 residues. The V gene's germline CDR1 is SQVTM and CDR2 ANQGSEA. This chain's CDR3 is CSVSAGAYEQYF. The DNA of the CDR3 is TGCAGCGTTTCGGCGGGTGCCTACGAGCAGTACTTC.

The rearrangement uses TRBV5-1 and TRBJ2-1; TRBD2 matches 8 bases. Trimming took 4 bases from V and 5 from J; bases not matched to a gene: 5. CDR3 size: 14 residues. CDR1 is SGHRS, CDR2 YFSETQ, per germline. CDR3 residues: CASSPILADNEQFF. CDR3 nucleotide sequence: TGCGCCAGCAGCCCTATACTAGCGGACAATGAGCAGTTCTTC.

The gene calls are TRBV18 and TRBJ1-5, with 8 positions matching TRBD1. CDR1 is KGHSH and CDR2 is LQKENI in the germline V gene. The CDR3 runs 16 residues. The ends lost 6 bases at V and 2 bases at J; junction bases unmatched: 9. The CDR3 sequence: CASSPWETGGNQPQHF. For the CDR3, the DNA is TGTGCCAGCTCCCCCTGGGAGACAGGGGGCAATCAGCCCCAGCATTTT.

This clone was detected only once. The rearrangement links TRBV29-1 to TRBJ2-5, with a weak D call TRBD2 (5 bases). This CDR3 is built from 12 residues. Germline loops: CDR1 SQVTM, CDR2 ANQGSEA. With 6 bases removed from V and 4 bases from J, the gap between germline ends came to 12 bases. In DNA form, the CDR3 reads TGCAGCGTCGGGAAGAAGATAGAGACCCAGTACTTC. Residues: CSVGKKIETQYF. The complete variable domain, with remaining parts taken from reference TRBV29-1 and TRBJ2-5, reads SAVISQKPSRDICQRGTSLTIQCQVDSQVTMMFWYRQQPGQSLTLIATANQGSEATYESGFVIDKFPISRPNLTFSTLTVSNMSPEDSSIYLCSVGKKIETQYFGPGTRLLVL.

The rearrangement uses TRBV28 and TRBJ2-1; possibly TRBD2 for D (6 bases). Trimming cost V 8 bases and J 1 base, with 9 bases left between them. The CDR3 spans 13 residues. Germline values: CDR1 MDHEN, CDR2 SYDVKM. CDR3 DNA: TGTGCCAGCGATAGCGGATCCTACAATGAGCAGTTCTTC. Protein sequence: CASDSGSYNEQFF. The full variable domain, in which reference TRBV28 and TRBJ2-1 provide the parts outside the CDR3, is DVKVTQSSRYLVKRTGEKVFLECVQDMDHENMFWYRQDPGLGLRLIYFSYDVKMKEKGDIPEGYSVSREKKERFSLILESASTNQTSMYLCASDSGSYNEQFFGPGTRLTVL.

For this clone: The junction departs from germline at one end; a sequencing error may be responsible. This chain uses TRBV2 with TRBJ1-6, with TRBD1 as a possible D gene (5 bases). Germline assignment: CDR1 SNHLY and CDR2 FYNNEI. This CDR3 has 15 residues. The CDR3 nucleotides are TGTGCCAGCAGGGAAGAGGGGATGAGGAATTCACCCCTCCACTTT. Its translation is CASREEGMRNSPLHF.

This clone was counted between two and nine times. The chain employs TRBV29-1 and TRBJ2-1, with D maybe TRBD1 (6 bases). This CDR3 spans 13 amino acids. V shed 8 bases and J shed 0 bases, with 11 bases lying between them. Germline V CDR1 and CDR2: SQVTM, ANQGSEA. This CDR3 reads CSYDRSSYNEQFF. The CDR3 DNA sequence: TGCAGCTACGACAGGAGCTCCTACAATGAGCAGTTCTTC.